This T cell receptor beta chain was documented in a study of blood T cell repertoires in COVID-19. This table comes from immunoSEQ multiplex PCR, and its TCRdb copy is limited to in-frame clones, with some not included. The table includes approximately 160,000 clones, around 84% detected once. Looked up from germline, CDR1 is SGHTS and CDR2 is YDEGEE. CDR3 length: 14 residues. Trimming took 4 bases from V and 6 from J; bases not matched to a gene: 9. This chain links TRBV5-8 with TRBJ2-5; 7 positions match TRBD1. Material: peripheral blood. The receptor was derived from a man aged 50 or older with active or convalescent COVID-19. The CDR3 loop reads CASSEGTVKKTQYF. Written as DNA, the CDR3 is TGTGCCAGCAGCGAAGGGACAGTCAAAAAGACCCAGTACTTC.